This TCR beta chain is drawn from a study of vaccination effects on CD4 cells after COVID-19. V dropped 8 bases and J dropped 5; count of bases not matched to a gene: 7. This CDR3 is 13 amino acids long. Germline assignment: CDR1 SGHTA and CDR2 FQGNSA. Findings and caveats of the study: Marked clonal contraction was seen late after vaccination (in both infection- and vaccine-induced clones).

This table comes from immunoSEQ multiplex PCR, and its TCRdb copy is limited to in-frame clones, with some not included. The profile shows 20,000 to 30,000 clones, roughly 70% of them singletons. Concerning this clone itself: As yet, its antigen is unknown.

Sequencing was preceded by expansion of antigen-specific CD4+ T cells with viral peptide pools in the ViraFEST assay. Culture proceeded for about 11 days, and CD4+ T cells were then isolated. According to the study, vaccine recipients showed no prior SARS-CoV-2 infection and negative nucleocapsid antibodies. Culturing of 1.5 million to 2.5 million PBMC per well took place with about 9 IU/ml IL-2 and 10 ug/ml peptides. Half of the medium was exchanged for IL-2 medium on both days 3 and 7. Sample: CD4+ T cells from PBMCs cultured with SARS-CoV-2 spike peptides, taken before COVID-19 vaccination. The receptor was derived from a human donor who received a COVID-19 vaccine. This chain joins TRBV7-2 and TRBJ2-5; 8 bases map to TRBD2. This CDR3 is CASHLAGGETQYF. In nucleotides, the CDR3 is TGTGCCAGCCACCTAGCGGGCGGGGAGACCCAGTACTTC.